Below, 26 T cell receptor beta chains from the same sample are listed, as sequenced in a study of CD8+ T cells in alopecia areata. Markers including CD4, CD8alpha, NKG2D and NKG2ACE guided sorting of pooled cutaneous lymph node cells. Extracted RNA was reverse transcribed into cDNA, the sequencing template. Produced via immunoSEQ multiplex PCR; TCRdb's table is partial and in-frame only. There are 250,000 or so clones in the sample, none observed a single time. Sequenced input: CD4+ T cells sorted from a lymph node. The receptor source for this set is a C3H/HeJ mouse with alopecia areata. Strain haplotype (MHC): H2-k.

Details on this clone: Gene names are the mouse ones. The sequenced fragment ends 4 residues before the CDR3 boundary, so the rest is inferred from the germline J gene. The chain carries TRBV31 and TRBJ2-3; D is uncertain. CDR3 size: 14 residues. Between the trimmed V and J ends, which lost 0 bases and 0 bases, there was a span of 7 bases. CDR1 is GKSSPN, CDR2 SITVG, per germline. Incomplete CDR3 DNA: TGTGCCTGGAGTCTAGTGGTTAGTGCAGAA. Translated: CAWSLVVSAE. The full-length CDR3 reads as CAWSLVVSAETLYF.

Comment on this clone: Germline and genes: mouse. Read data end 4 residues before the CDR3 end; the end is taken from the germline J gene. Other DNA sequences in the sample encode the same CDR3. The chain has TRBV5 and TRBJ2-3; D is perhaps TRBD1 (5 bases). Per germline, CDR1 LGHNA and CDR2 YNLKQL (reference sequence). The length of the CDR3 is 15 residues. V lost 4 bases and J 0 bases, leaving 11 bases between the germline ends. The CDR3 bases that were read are TGTGCCAGCAGCCCCAGACAGAATAGTGCAGAA. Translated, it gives CASSPRQNSAE. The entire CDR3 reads CASSPRQNSAETLYF.

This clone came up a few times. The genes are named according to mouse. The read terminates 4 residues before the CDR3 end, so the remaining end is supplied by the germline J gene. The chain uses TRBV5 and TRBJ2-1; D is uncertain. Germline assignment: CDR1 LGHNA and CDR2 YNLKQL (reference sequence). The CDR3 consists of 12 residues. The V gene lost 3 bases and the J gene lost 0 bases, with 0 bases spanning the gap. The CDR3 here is CASSHNYAEQFF. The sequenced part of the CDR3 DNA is TGTGCCAGCAGCCATAACTATGCT.

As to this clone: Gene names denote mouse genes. CDR3 in amino acids: CASSPRTGGAETLYF. Partial CDR3 DNA: TGTGCCAGCAGTCCACGGACAGGAGGTGCAGAA. The chain links TRBV19 to TRBJ2-3; the match to TRBD1 covers 7 bases. The CDR3 goes on 4 residues after the read ends, and that part is filled in from the germline J gene. CDR1 FNHDT and CDR2 SITEND come from the germline V gene (reference sequence). This CDR3 region has 15 residues. J was trimmed by 1 base and V by 4 bases; bases with no gene match: 6. Combining the CDR3 with reference TRBV19 and TRBJ2-3 gives the whole variable domain GGIITQTPKFLIGQEGQKLTLKCQQNFNHDTMYWYRQDSGKGLRLIYYSITENDLQKGDLSEGYDASREKKSSFSLTVTSAQKNEMAVFLCASSPRTGGAETLYFGSGTRLTVL.

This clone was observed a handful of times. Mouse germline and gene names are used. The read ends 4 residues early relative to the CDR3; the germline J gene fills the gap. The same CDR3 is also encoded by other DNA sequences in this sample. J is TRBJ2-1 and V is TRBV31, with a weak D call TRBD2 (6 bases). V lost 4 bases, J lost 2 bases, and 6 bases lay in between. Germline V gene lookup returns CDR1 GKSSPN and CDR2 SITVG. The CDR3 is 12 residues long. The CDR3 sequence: CAWTGDYAEQFF. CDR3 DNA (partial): TGTGCCTGGACTGGGGACTATGCT.

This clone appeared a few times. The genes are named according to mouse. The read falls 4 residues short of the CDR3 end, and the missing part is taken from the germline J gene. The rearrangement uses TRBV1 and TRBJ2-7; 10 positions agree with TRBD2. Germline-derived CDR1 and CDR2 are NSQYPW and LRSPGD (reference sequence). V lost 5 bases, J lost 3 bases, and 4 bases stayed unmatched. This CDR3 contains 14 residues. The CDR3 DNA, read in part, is TGCACCTGCAGTCCCGGGACTGGGGTCTAT. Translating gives CTCSPGTGVY. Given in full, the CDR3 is CTCSPGTGVYEQYF.

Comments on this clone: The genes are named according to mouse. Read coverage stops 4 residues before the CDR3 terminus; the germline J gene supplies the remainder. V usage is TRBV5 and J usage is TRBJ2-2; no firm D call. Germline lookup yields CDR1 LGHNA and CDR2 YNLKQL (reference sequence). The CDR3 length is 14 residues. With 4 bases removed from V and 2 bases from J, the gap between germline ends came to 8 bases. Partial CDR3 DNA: TGTGCCAGCAGCCCCCGCAGTAACACCGGG. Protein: CASSPRSNTG. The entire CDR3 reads CASSPRSNTGQLYF.

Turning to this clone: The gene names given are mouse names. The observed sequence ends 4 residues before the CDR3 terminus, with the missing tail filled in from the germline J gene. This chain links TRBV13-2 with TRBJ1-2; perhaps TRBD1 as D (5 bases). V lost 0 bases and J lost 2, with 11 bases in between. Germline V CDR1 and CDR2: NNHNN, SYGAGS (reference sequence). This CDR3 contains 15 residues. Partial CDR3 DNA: TGTGCCAGCGGTGATGCACCAGGGAGGAACTCC. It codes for CASGDAPGRNS. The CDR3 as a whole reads CASGDAPGRNSDYTF.

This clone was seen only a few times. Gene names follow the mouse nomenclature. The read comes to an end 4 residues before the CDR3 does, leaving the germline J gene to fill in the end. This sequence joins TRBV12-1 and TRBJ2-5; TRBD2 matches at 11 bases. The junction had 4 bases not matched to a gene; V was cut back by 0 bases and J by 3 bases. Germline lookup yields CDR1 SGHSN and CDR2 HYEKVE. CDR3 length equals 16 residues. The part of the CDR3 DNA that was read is TGTGCCAGCTCTCTCCCGGGACTGGGGGAACAAGAC. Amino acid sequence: CASSLPGLGEQD. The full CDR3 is CASSLPGLGEQDTQYF.

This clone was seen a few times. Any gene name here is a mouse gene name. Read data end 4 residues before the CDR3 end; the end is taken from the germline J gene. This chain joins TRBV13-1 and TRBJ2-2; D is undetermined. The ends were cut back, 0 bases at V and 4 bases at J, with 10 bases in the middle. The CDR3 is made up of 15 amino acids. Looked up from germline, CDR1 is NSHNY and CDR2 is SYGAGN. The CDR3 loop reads CASSDVQAPTGQLYF. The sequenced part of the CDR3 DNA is TGTGCCAGCAGTGATGTCCAGGCCCCCACCGGG.

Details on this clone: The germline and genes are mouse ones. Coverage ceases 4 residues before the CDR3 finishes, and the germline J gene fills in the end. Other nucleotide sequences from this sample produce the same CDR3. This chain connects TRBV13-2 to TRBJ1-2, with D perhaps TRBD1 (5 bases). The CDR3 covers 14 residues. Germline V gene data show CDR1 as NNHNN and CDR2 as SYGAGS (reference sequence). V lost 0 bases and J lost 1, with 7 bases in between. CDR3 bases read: TGTGCCAGCGGTGATGCCCAGGGAAACTCC. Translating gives CASGDAQGNS. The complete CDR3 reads CASGDAQGNSDYTF.

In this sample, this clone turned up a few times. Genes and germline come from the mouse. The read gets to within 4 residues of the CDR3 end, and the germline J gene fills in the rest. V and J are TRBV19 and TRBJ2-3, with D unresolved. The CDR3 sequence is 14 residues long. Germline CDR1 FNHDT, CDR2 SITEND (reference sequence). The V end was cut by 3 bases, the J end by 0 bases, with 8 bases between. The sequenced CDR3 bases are TGTGCCAGCAGTACTGCTGGTAGTGCAGAA. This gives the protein CASSTAGSAE. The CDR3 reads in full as CASSTAGSAETLYF.

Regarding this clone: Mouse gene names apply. The CDR3 DNA, read in part, is TGCACCTGCAGTGCAGACAAAACCGGG. Translated, it gives CTCSADKTG. The whole CDR3 sequence reads CTCSADKTGQLYF. The chain carries TRBV1 and TRBJ2-2; D unresolved. Read data end 4 residues before the CDR3 end; the end is taken from the germline J gene. The germline V gene has CDR1 NSQYPW and CDR2 LRSPGD (reference sequence). V was trimmed by 0 bases and J by 5 bases, leaving 4 bases between them. CDR3 length: 13 residues.

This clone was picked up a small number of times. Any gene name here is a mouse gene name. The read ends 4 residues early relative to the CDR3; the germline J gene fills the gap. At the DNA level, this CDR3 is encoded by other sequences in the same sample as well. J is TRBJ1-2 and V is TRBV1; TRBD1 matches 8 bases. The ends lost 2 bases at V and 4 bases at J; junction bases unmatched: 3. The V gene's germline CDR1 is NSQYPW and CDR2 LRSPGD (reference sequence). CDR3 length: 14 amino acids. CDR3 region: CTCSAQGAGSDYTF. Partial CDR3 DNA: TGCACCTGCAGTGCACAGGGGGCCGGCTCC.

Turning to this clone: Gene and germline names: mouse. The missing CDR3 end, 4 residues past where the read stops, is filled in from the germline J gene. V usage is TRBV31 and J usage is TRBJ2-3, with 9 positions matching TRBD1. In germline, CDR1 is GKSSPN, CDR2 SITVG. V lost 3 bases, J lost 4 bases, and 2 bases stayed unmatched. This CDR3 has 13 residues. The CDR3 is CAWRDRGSETLYF. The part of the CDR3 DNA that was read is TGTGCCTGGAGGGACAGGGGATCAGAA.

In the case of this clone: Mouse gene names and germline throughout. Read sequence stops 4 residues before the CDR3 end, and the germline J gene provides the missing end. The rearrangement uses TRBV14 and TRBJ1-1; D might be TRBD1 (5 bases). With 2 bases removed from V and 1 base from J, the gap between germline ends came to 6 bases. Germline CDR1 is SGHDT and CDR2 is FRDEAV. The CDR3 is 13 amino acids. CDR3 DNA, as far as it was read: TGTGCCAGCAGTTTTCAGGGAAACACA. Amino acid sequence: CASSFQGNT. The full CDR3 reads CASSFQGNTEVFF.

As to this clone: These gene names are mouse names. CDR3 DNA, as far as it was read: TGTGCCCCGGGACAGAACCAAGAC. This gives the protein CAPGQNQD. The full CDR3 protein is CAPGQNQDTQYF. The chain combines TRBV19 with TRBJ2-5, with TRBD1 identical over 7 bases. The read ends 4 residues early relative to the CDR3; the germline J gene fills the gap. The CDR3 spans 12 residues. V shed 10 bases, J shed 0 bases, and the junction held 2 bases outside the gene matches. Germline V CDR1 and CDR2: FNHDT, SITEND (reference sequence).

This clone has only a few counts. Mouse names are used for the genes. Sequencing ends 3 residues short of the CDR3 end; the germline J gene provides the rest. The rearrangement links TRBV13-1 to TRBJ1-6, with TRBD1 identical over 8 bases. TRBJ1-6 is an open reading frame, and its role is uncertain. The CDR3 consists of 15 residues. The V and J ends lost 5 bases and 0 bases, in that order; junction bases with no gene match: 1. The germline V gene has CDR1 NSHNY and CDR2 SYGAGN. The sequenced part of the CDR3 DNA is TGTGCCAGCAGGGACAGGGTTTCCTATAATTCGCCC. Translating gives CASRDRVSYNSP. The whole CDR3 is CASRDRVSYNSPLYF.

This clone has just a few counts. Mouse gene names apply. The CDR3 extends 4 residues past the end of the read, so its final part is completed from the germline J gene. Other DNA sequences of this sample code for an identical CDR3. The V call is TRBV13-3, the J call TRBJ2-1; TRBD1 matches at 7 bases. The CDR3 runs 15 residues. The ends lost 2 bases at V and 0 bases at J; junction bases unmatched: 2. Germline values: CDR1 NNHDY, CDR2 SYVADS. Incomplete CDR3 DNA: TGTGCCAGCAGTGACAGGGGGACTAACTATGCT. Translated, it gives CASSDRGTNYA. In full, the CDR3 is CASSDRGTNYAEQFF.

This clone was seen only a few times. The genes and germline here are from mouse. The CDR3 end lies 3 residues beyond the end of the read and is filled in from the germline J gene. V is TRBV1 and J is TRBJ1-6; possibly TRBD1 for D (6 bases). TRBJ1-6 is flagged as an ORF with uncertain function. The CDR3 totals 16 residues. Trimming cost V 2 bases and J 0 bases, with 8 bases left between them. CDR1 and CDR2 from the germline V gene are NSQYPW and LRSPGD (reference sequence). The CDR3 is CTCSAQGPSYNSPLYF. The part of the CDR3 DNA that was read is TGCACCTGCAGTGCACAGGGGCCTTCCTATAATTCGCCC.

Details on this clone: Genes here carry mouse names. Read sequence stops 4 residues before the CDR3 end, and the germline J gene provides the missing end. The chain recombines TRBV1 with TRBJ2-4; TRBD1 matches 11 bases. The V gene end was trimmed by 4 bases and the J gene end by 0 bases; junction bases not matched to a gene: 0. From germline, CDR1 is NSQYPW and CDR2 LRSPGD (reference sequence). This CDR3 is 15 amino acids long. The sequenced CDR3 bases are TGCACCTGCAGTGGGGACAGGGGGAGTCAAAAC. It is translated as CTCSGDRGSQN. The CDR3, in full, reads CTCSGDRGSQNTLYF.

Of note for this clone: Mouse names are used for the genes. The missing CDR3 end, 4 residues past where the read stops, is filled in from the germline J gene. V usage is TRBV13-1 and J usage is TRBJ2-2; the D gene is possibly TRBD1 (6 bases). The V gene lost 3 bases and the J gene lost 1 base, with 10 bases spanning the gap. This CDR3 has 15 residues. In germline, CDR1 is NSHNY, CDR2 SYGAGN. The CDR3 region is CASSGYRENTGQLYF. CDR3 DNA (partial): TGTGCCAGCAGTGGATACAGGGAAAACACCGGG.

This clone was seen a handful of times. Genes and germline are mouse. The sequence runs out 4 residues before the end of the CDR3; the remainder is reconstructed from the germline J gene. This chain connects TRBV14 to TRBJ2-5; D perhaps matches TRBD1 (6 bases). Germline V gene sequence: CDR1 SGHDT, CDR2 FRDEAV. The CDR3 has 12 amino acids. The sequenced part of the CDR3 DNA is TGTGCCAGCAGTTTGAGGGGGGAC. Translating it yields CASSLRGD. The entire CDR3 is CASSLRGDTQYF.

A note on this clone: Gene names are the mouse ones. This chain's CDR3 is CASSPDRKQDTQYF. The covered CDR3 bases are TGTGCCAGCAGCCCCGACAGAAAACAAGAC. The chain recombines TRBV19 with TRBJ2-5; a possible D gene is TRBD1 (5 bases). The sequence runs out 4 residues before the end of the CDR3; the remainder is reconstructed from the germline J gene. The CDR3 is 14 residues long. Deletions cut 5 bases from V and 3 bases from J, with 13 bases between. In germline, CDR1 is FNHDT, CDR2 SITEND (reference sequence).

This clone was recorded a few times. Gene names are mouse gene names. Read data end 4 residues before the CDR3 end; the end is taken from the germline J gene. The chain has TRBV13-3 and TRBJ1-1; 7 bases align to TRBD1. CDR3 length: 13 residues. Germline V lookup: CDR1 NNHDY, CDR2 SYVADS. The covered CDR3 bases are TGTGCCAGCAGTGCCCCTCACAGGGGA. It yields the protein CASSAPHRG. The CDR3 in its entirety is CASSAPHRGEVFF.

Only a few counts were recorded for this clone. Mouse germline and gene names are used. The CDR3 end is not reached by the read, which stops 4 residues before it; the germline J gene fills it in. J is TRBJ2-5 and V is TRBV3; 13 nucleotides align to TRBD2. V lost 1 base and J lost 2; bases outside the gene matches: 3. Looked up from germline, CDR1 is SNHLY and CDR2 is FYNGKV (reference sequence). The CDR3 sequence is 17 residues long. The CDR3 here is CASSLEDWGGFQDTQYF. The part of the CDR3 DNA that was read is TGTGCCAGCAGCTTAGAGGACTGGGGGGGCTTCCAAGAC.